These 23 T cell receptor beta chains share one sample of origin, sequenced in a study of T cell repertoires in cytomegalovirus infection. TCRdb independently ran MiXCR on the reads; one entry per CDR3 protein. Among some 900,000 distinct CDR3 sequences listed, about 33% were seen once. Their antigen targets remain unknown. Sequenced here: cultured CD8+ T cells from PBMCs, sampled from culture after CMV antigen stimulation. Source of these receptors: a human donor in good health (CMV status not recorded). Some clones in this sample may be carry-over from other donors' samples.

The chain employs TRBV19 and TRBJ2-3, with a weak D call TRBD2 (6 bases). Between the trimmed V and J ends, which lost 4 bases and 0 bases, there was a span of 11 bases. CDR1 is LNHDA and CDR2 is SQIVND in the germline V gene (reference sequence). This CDR3 is 15 amino acids long. This chain's CDR3 is CASSTTSSSTDTQYF. The CDR3 region has the DNA TGTGCCAGTAGTACCACTAGCTCTAGCACAGATACGCAGTATTTT.

The V gene is TRBV6-2 or TRBV6-3, the J gene TRBJ2-1; D gene unclear. The germline CDR1 and CDR2 sequences are MNHEY and SVGEGT. The V end was cut by 2 bases, the J end by 7 bases, with 15 bases between. The CDR3 spans 15 residues. CDR3 sequence reads: CASSYAPGPPNEQFF. DNA for the CDR3: TGTGCCAGCAGTTACGCACCTGGTCCCCCAAATGAGCAGTTCTTC.

This rearrangement joins TRBV4-2 to TRBJ2-2, with 14 bases fitting TRBD2. CDR3 length equals 18 residues. After removal of 4 bases from V and 1 base from J, the junction contained 5 bases not matched to a gene. Germline CDR1 reads LGHNA; CDR2 reads YNFKEQ. The CDR3: CASSLPGLAGGNTGELFF. The CDR3 DNA sequence: TGTGCCAGCAGCCTCCCCGGACTAGCGGGGGGGAACACCGGGGAGCTGTTTTTT.

The genes are TRBV7-9 and TRBJ1-1; D is possibly TRBD1 (6 bases). There are 14 residues in the CDR3. V shed 2 bases and J shed 1 base, with 8 bases lying between them. CDR1 SEHNR and CDR2 FQNEAQ come from the germline V gene (reference sequence). The CDR3 region is CASSLRDKNTEAFF. The CDR3 DNA follows: TGTGCCAGCAGCTTACGGGACAAGAACACTGAAGCTTTCTTT.

This clonotype was seen more than once but under ten times. V usage is TRBV28 and J usage is TRBJ1-2, with 7 bases identical to TRBD1. This CDR3 contains 16 residues. Germline loops: CDR1 MDHEN, CDR2 SYDVKM. Unmatched junction bases numbered 10, after V lost 4 bases and J lost 2 bases. CDR3 DNA: TGTGCCAGCAGTTCCCCGAGACAGGGTGGAAACTATGGCTACACCTTC. Its protein product is CASSSPRQGGNYGYTF.

V is TRBV7-4 and J is TRBJ2-1; tentatively, D is TRBD1 (7 bases). Germline-derived CDR1 and CDR2 are SGHVT and SQSDAQ. CDR3 size: 13 residues. The V gene lost 7 bases and the J gene lost 5 bases, with 12 bases spanning the gap. The CDR3 reads CASIPGGNNEQFF. The CDR3 DNA sequence: TGTGCCAGCATCCCAGGGGGGAACAATGAGCAGTTCTTC.

The chain joins TRBV3-1 to TRBJ2-5; no clear D gene. The CDR3 runs 15 residues. Trimming removed 3 bases from V and 3 bases from J, with 14 bases in between. Germline assignment: CDR1 LGHDT and CDR2 YNNKEL (reference sequence). Here the CDR3 DNA reads TGTGCCAGCAGCCAGGGGTGGCGGTTCGAAGAGACCCAGTACTTC. It yields the protein CASSQGWRFEETQYF.

The chain joins TRBV4-1 to TRBJ1-1; D perhaps matches TRBD1 (6 bases). This CDR3 region has 15 residues. V lost 1 base to trimming and J lost 6 bases, with 15 bases between them. Germline V gives CDR1 MGHRA, CDR2 YSYEKL. Here the CDR3 DNA reads TGCGCCAGCAGCCAAGGTTGGGGGGGGCAATCTGAAGCTTTCTTT. Translated, it gives CASSQGWGGQSEAFF.

V usage is TRBV11-3 and J usage is TRBJ2-7, with D perhaps TRBD1 or TRBD2 (5 bases each). Germline CDR1 is SGHNT and CDR2 is YENEEA. The germline V and J ends were trimmed by 0 bases and 7 bases, with 16 bases remaining between them. The CDR3 spans 15 residues. Written as DNA, the CDR3 is TGTGCCAGCAGCTTAGATTTTGGGGACGGACGTGAGCAGTACTTC. Translation gives CASSLDFGDGREQYF.

About this clonotype: A much larger clone differs from this one at a single base, so this may be a read error. The V gene is TRBV7-9, the J gene TRBJ2-1, with 11 bases that match TRBD2. This CDR3 has 17 amino acids. The germline CDR1 and CDR2 sequences are SEHNR and FQNEAQ (reference sequence). In nucleotides, the CDR3 is TGTGCCGGCAGCTTAGCAGGGACTAGCGGAGACTACAATGAGCAGTTCTTC. It codes for CAGSLAGTSGDYNEQFF.

This clonotype has just a few counts. V gene TRBV4-1 combines with J gene TRBJ2-1; D call uncertain. Germline loops: CDR1 MGHRA, CDR2 YSYEKL. V was pared by 1 base and J by 3 bases, with 13 bases between. CDR3 length equals 16 residues. CDR3 sequence (DNA): TGCGCCAGCAGCCAAGGTGGTCCAGGTGTCTACAATGAGCAGTTCTTC. Its translation is CASSQGGPGVYNEQFF.

The chain is built from TRBV7-2 and TRBJ2-3; TRBD1 aligns across 9 bases. CDR3 length: 15 amino acids. Germline CDR1 is SGHTA and CDR2 is FQGNSA. With V trimmed by 5 bases and J by 4 bases, 7 bases remained unmatched. CDR3 protein: CASSATGGVSDTQYF. As DNA, the CDR3 is TGTGCCAGCAGCGCGACAGGGGGTGTCTCAGATACGCAGTATTTT.

The rearrangement joins TRBV7-8 to TRBJ1-2; D perhaps matches TRBD1 (6 bases). Germline V lookup: CDR1 SGHVS, CDR2 FQNEAQ. Trimming removed 1 base at V and 4 bases at J, with 13 bases between. This CDR3 region has 15 residues. The CDR3 DNA reads as TGTGCCAGCAGCTTAGTAAGGGGGGGCGGCTATGGCTACACCTTC. This codes for CASSLVRGGGYGYTF.

The chain recombines TRBV7-9 with TRBJ1-3, with D hard to call. Germline V gives CDR1 SEHNR, CDR2 FQNEAQ (reference sequence). The CDR3 is 13 residues long. Trimming cost V 4 bases and J 1 base, with 5 bases left between them. CDR3 DNA: TGTGCCAGCAGCTGGGCATCTGGAAACACCATATATTTT. It specifies CASSWASGNTIYF.

This clonotype has just one count. This chain uses TRBV4-3 with TRBJ2-5; TRBD2 aligns across 11 bases. Trimming took 0 bases from V and 7 from J; bases not matched to a gene: 7. Germline values: CDR1 LGHNA, CDR2 YSLEER. The CDR3 is 16 residues long. CDR3 DNA: TGCGCCAGCAGCCAAGATCTTTACACTAGCGGGGGGACCCAGTACTTC. It translates to CASSQDLYTSGGTQYF.

The CDR3 nucleotides are TGCGCCAGCAGCCAAGATAACGGGAGATGGGGAGTCGGTGAGCAGTTCTTC. Translated: CASSQDNGRWGVGEQFF. The rearrangement uses TRBV4-1 and TRBJ2-1; weak D call: TRBD2 (6 bases). The germline gives CDR1 MGHRA, CDR2 YSYEKL. The V and J ends lost 0 bases and 9 bases respectively, with 21 bases between them. This CDR3 is 17 amino acids long.

The chain has TRBV4-3 and TRBJ2-7; TRBD1 is a possible D gene (5 bases). Between the trimmed V and J ends, which lost 1 base and 6 bases, there was a span of 10 bases. The germline V gene encodes CDR1 LGHNA and CDR2 YSLEER. CDR3 size: 13 residues. The CDR3 region is CASSQARVSEQYF. CDR3 DNA: TGCGCCAGCAGCCAAGCCAGGGTGAGCGAGCAGTACTTC.

The chain joins TRBV7-6 to TRBJ2-3; D not resolved. Germline V gene data show CDR1 as SGHVS and CDR2 as FNYEAQ. The CDR3 has 16 amino acids. As DNA, the CDR3 is TGTGTTAGCAGCTTAGGAGAAGGCCCACCAGAGGATACGCAGTATTTT. It is translated as CVSSLGEGPPEDTQYF.

This clonotype was counted many times. The gene calls are TRBV10-3 and TRBJ1-5; D possibly corresponds to TRBD1 (5 bases). The V end lost 0 bases, the J end lost 5 bases, and 17 bases lay between the germline ends. Looked up from germline, CDR1 is ENHRY and CDR2 is SYGVKD. The CDR3 covers 17 residues. The CDR3 sequence: CAISESVTSTGDQPQHF. CDR3 sequence (DNA): TGTGCCATCAGTGAGTCGGTTACATCCACGGGGGATCAGCCCCAGCATTTT.

This sequence joins TRBV4-2 and TRBJ2-3, with D perhaps matching TRBD2 (6 bases). There are 14 residues in the CDR3. Germline V gene sequence: CDR1 LGHNA, CDR2 YNFKEQ. V shed 0 bases and J shed 6 bases, with 10 bases lying between them. The DNA of the CDR3 is TGTGCCAGCAGCCAAGAGACACGGGGGGATACGCAGTATTTT. Translated: CASSQETRGDTQYF.

This clonotype was detected only a few times. The chain joins TRBV12-3 or TRBV12-4 to TRBJ1-4; tentatively, D is TRBD1 (5 bases). The CDR3 runs to 14 residues. V lost 3 bases and J lost 5, with 10 bases in between. CDR3 protein: CASSFDSKNEKLFF. In DNA, the CDR3 is TGTGCCAGCAGTTTCGACAGCAAAAATGAAAAACTGTTTTTT.

The chain uses TRBV15 and TRBJ1-3; D uncertain. V shed 0 bases and J shed 0 bases, with 6 bases lying between them. Germline V gene lookup returns CDR1 LNHNV and CDR2 YYDKDF (reference sequence). The CDR3 length is 15 residues. The CDR3 DNA sequence: TGTGCCACCAGCAGAGATGGGAGCTCTGGAAACACCATATATTTT. Translated: CATSRDGSSGNTIYF. Full variable domain (remainder filled in from reference TRBV15 and TRBJ1-3): DAMVIQNPRYQVTQFGKPVTLSCSQTLNHNVMYWYQQKSSQAPKLLFHYYDKDFNNEADTPDNFQSRRPNTSFCFLDIRSPGLGDTAMYLCATSRDGSSGNTIYFGEGSWLTVV.

This clonotype was recorded a few times. V usage is TRBV28 and J usage is TRBJ2-5, with 9 nucleotides matching TRBD2. The germline V gene encodes CDR1 MDHEN and CDR2 SYDVKM. This CDR3 contains 23 residues. Trimming at V came to 2 bases and at J to 7 bases, leaving 32 bases not matched to a gene. CDR3 sequence (DNA): TGTGCCAGCAGTTTACCGCCACCATCAACCGAGGACGCAAAGCTAGCGGGGTTATTGACCCAGTACTTC. Amino acids: CASSLPPPSTEDAKLAGLLTQYF.